The 3 T cell receptor gamma chains below were found in one sample sequenced in a study of Vδ1+ human thymocytes. Study findings and constraints: Thymic TRG and TRD repertoires appeared highly polyclonal, with Gaussian CDR3 length distributions.

The antigens of these receptors remain unknown. Extracted RNA was reverse transcribed into cDNA. The CDR3 regions were amplified by multiplex PCR from V-gene primers to a constant-region primer. TCRdb applied CATT to the multiplex PCR reads for clone calling. The profile shows 6,500 to 10,000 gamma-chain clones, roughly three fifths of them singletons. Sample: Vdelta1+ gamma-delta thymocytes from the thymus. The subset denotes: FACS-sorted CD3+ TCRalphabeta- TCRVdelta1+ TCRVdelta2- thymocytes. All receptors derive from a girl in the first two years of life who had congenital heart surgery.

The chain couples TRGV3 to TRGJP2. TCRdb gives no J gene; it was assigned here by matching the DNA to germline. V trimming: 1 base; J trimming: 3 bases; junction bases outside the gene matches: 5. The CDR3 length is 15 residues. Looked up from germline, CDR1 is VTNTFY and CDR2 is YDVSTARD (reference sequence). The CDR3 loop reads CATWDSYGSDWIKTF. The CDR3 DNA is TGTGCCACCTGGGACAGCTATGGTAGTGATTGGATCAAGACGTTT.

This clone came up once. The J gene is TRGJ1 or TRGJ2, the V gene TRGV9. The J gene was missing in TCRdb and was found by matching the end of the DNA to germline. Germline V CDR1 and CDR2: GITISATS, ISYDGTV (reference sequence). Unmatched junction bases numbered 11, after V lost 1 base and J lost 11 bases. The CDR3 has 13 amino acids. CDR3 sequence reads: CALWEVLPIEKLF. CDR3 DNA sequence: TGTGCCTTGTGGGAGGTCCTTCCTATCGAGAAACTCTTT.

The V call is TRGV4, the J call TRGJ1 or TRGJ2. TCRdb carries no J gene annotation; the J gene was assigned here by matching the DNA with germline. CDR3 length: 13 residues. Trimming at V came to 5 bases and at J to 6 bases, leaving 10 bases not matched to a gene. Germline V lookup: CDR1 EGSTGY, CDR2 YDSYTSSV. The DNA of the CDR3 is TGTGCCACCTGGGTCATGGGGGGTTATAAGAAACTCTTT. Translated: CATWVMGGYKKLF.